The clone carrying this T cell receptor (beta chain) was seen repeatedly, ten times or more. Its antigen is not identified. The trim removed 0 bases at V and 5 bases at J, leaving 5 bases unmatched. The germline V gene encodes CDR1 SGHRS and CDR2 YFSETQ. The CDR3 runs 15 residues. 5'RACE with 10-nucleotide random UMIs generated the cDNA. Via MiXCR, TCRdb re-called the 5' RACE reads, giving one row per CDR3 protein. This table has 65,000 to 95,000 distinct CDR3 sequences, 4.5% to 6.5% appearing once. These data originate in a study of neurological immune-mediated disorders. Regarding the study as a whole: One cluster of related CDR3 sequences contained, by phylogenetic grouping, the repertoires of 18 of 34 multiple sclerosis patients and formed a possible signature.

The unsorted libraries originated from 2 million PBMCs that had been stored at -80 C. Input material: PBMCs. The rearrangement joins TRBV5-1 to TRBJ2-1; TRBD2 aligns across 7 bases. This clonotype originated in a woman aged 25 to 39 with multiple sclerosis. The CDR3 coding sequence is TGCGCCAGCAGCTTGGCCCTAGCGGCGAACAATGAGCAGTTCTTC. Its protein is CASSLALAANNEQFF.